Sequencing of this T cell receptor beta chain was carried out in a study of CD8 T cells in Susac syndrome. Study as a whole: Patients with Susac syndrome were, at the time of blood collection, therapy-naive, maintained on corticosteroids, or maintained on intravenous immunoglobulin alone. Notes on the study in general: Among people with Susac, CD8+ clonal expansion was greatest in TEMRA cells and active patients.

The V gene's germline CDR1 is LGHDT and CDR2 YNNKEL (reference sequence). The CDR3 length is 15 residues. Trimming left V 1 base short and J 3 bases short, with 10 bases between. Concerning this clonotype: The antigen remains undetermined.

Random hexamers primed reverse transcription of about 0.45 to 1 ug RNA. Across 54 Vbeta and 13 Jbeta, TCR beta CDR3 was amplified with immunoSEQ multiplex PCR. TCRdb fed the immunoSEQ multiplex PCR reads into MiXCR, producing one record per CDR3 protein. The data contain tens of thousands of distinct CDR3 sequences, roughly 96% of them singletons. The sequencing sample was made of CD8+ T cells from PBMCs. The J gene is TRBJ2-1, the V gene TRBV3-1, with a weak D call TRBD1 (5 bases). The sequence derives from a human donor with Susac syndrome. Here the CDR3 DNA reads TGTGCCAGCAGCCAAGGTTCAGACAGCTACAATGAGCAGTTCTTC. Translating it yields CASSQGSDSYNEQFF.